The T cell receptor beta chain described here comes from a study of STAT3 mutations in large granular lymphocyte leukemia. Across the whole study: Over half of T-LGLL patients had one or more immunosuppressive regimens.

Libraries were prepared by immunoSEQ multiplex PCR; TCRdb keeps only in-frame clonotypes and omits some of them. This sample has 30,000 to 45,000 clones; over 75% occur once, and the top ten carry over 0.4%. Findings and caveats of the study: At least one immunodominant TCR beta clonotype appeared in every T-cell large granular lymphocyte leukemia patient.

The V segment lost 5 bases and the J segment 9 bases; nucleotides outside the gene matches: 3. This CDR3 has 12 amino acids. CDR1 and CDR2 from the germline V gene are MNHNY and SVGAGI (reference sequence). Remarks on this clone: The antigen remains unidentified.

Sequences were obtained from PBMCs. The TCR sequence derives from a human donor with T large granular lymphocyte leukemia. Some clones in this sample may be carry-over from other donors' samples. The chain links TRBV6-6 to TRBJ2-1; 8 bases are a match to TRBD2. The CDR3 nucleotides read TGTGCCAGCAGTGGACTAGCTCGTGAGCAGTTCTTC. Translating gives CASSGLAREQFF.